A selection of T cell receptor beta chains follows, all from one sample in a study of tumor-infiltrating lymphocytes in primary liver carcinoma. One entry per CDR3 protein, called by TCRdb with MiXCR from the multiplex PCR reads. The table shows roughly 190,000 distinct CDR3 sequences, with 85% occurring only once. Sequences were obtained from tumor tissue from primary liver carcinoma. The receptor source for this set is a man between 40 and 49 years old with primary liver carcinoma and hepatitis B virus infection. The CDR3 runs from the conserved cysteine through the conserved F or W. Fields, in order: V gene, J gene, CDR3 protein.

TRBV6-5	TRBJ2-1	CASRFSGIAYDEQFF
TRBV11-3	TRBJ2-7	CASSLGSGIRYEQYF
TRBV4-3	TRBJ1-5	CTSGQDRGGQPQHF
TRBV6-1	TRBJ1-5	CASSLSLGKQPQHF
TRBV7-8	TRBJ2-3	CTSILKGGGSHADTQYF
TRBV6-5	TRBJ2-3	CASSQSAGDTQYF
TRBV6-2/TRBV6-3	TRBJ2-2	CASTGGVTTNTGELFF
TRBV29-1	TRBJ2-7	CSAMTSGIGTPYEQYF
TRBV29-1	TRBJ2-3	CRVELTDTQYF
TRBV5-4	TRBJ2-1	CASSLGLAGEDGRFF
TRBV11-2	TRBJ2-3	CASSFLAGTLTDTQYF
TRBV29-1	TRBJ2-1	CSDEDSGWTTYNEQLF
TRBV7-8	TRBJ2-4	CASSPLSGLAKNIQYF
TRBV29-1	TRBJ2-5	CSVEWTMISETQYF
TRBV11-2	TRBJ2-6	CASSMGETGAFPSLTNVLTF
TRBV10-3	TRBJ2-7	CAISDRSLRDDRAYEQYF
TRBV4-3	TRBJ2-1	CARSQDVGDQYNEEFF
TRBV29-1	TRBJ2-1	CSVGTSGSYNAHFF
TRBV12-3/TRBV12-4	TRBJ2-2	CASSGLAGTTGDMFF
TRBV28	TRBJ1-2	CASRLSNRAYGYIF
TRBV30	TRBJ2-5	CASLPPGRETQYF
TRBV11-2	TRBJ1-5	CASSLGDAGWAQPQHF
TRBV6-1	NA	CAGSEARVSYEQFF
TRBV4-2	TRBJ2-1	CASSQELVTHEQFF
TRBV4-2	TRBJ2-1	CASSQLSGLSYNEQFF
TRBV5-6	TRBJ2-1	CANRYFSPYNEQFF
TRBV29-1	TRBJ2-7	CNALFQGHYEQYF
TRBV14	TRBJ2-1	CTNSQLAGGEQFF
TRBV5-4	TRBJ2-5	CAISDEGGLETQYF
TRBV5-1	TRBJ2-3	CASSLNDRASTNTQYF
TRBV20-1	TRBJ2-5	CSGWGREGETQFF
TRBV11-3	TRBJ1-1	CASSLARYTEASF
TRBV6-2/TRBV6-3	TRBJ1-5	CASSYRPDSNNQPQHF
TRBV11-1	TRBJ2-1	CASSVGGPNKQFF
TRBV6-6	TRBJ2-3	CDSSLSGRGADTQYF
TRBV10-1	TRBJ2-5	CASSETITSENQYF
TRBV4-2	TRBJ1-2	CASSALDGNYDYTF
TRBV5-1	TRBJ2-1	CASGLTGWSKYYEQFF
TRBV11-3	TRBJ2-1	CTSSLGIAGGRMGQFF
TRBV2	NA	CASSEVARSADTQHF
TRBV11-1	TRBJ2-4	CDNSFPWTSGTKNIQYF
TRBV11-3	TRBJ2-7	CVGSPGEGYYEQYF
TRBV6-6	TRBJ1-1	CASSQTGAIVAFF
TRBV11-1	TRBJ2-1	CANSFLGPLDNEQFF
TRBV6-1	TRBJ2-3	CDSSEGRTGLVDTQYF
TRBV28	TRBJ2-7	CASSPSQSRSYEQYF
TRBV6-5	TRBJ2-2	CASKTILGISRRGGELFF